This T cell receptor beta chain was recorded in a study of blood T cell repertoires in COVID-19. Across the study: COVID-19 samples collected from the United States, Italy and Spain covered acute and convalescent phases. PBMCs, B-cell-depleted T cells, or T cells were the source of the cDNA or gDNA that made up the material.

The CDR3 covers 14 residues. The V end was cut by 1 base, the J end by 0 bases, with 5 bases between. Germline V CDR1 and CDR2: SGHNT, YENEEA. As regards this clone: Other DNA sequences in this specimen translate into the identical CDR3.

As handled by the study authors: Counts of nucleated cells, estimated from reference gene primer amplification, were obtained. This table comes from immunoSEQ multiplex PCR, and its TCRdb copy is limited to in-frame clones, with some not included. V, J and clone size were drawn from that table, and D and trimming were deduced from the DNA. This sample has over 200,000 clones, with 84% found just once. The TCR sequence derives from a woman aged 45-59 years with active or convalescent COVID-19. The rearrangement uses TRBV11-3 and TRBJ2-3; D gene uncertain. The specimen sequenced was peripheral blood. The CDR3 loop is CASSLGRSTDTQYF. The CDR3 nucleotides are TGTGCCAGCAGCTTAGGGCGGAGCACAGATACGCAGTATTTT.